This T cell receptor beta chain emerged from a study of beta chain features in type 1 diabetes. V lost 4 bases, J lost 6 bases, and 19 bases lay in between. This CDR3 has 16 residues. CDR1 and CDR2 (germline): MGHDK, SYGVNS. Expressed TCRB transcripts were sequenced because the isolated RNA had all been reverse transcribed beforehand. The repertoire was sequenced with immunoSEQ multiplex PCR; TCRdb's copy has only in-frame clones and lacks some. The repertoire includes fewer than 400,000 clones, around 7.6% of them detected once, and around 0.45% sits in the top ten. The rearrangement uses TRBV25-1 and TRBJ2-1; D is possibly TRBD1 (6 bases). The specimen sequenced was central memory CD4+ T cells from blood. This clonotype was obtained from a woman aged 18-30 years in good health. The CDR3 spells CASSVSSGHIINEQFF. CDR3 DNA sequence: TGTGCCAGCAGTGTCAGTTCGGGACACATCATCAATGAGCAGTTCTTC.